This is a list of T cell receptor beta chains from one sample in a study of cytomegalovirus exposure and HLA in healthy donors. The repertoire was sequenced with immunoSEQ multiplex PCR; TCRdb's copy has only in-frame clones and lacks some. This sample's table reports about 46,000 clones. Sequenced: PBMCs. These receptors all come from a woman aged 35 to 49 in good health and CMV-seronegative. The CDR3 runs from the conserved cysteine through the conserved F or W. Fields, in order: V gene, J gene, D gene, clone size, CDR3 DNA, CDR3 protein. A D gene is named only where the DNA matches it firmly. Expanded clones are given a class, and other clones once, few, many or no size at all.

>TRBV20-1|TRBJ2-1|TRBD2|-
TGCAGTGCTAGATCGGGACTAGCGGCGTTCTTC
CSARSGLAAFF
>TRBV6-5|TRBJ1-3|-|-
TGTGCCAGCAGTAAGGGACAAGCGAACACCATATATTTT
CASSKGQANTIYF
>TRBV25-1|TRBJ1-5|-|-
TGTGCCAGCACCGACCGGGAAATTAGCAATCAGCCCCAGCATTTT
CASTDREISNQPQHF
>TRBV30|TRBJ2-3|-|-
TGTGCCTGGAGCGGGATTAGCACAGATACGCAGTATTTT
CAWSGISTDTQYF
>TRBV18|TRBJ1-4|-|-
TGTGCCAGCTCACGGGAGGGAAATGAAAAACTGTTTTTT
CASSREGNEKLFF
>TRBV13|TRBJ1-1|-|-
TGTGCCAGCAGCTCCCGCCGGACAATAACTGAAGCTTTCTTT
CASSSRRTITEAFF
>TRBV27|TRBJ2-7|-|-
TGTGCCAGCAGTTTTGCGGTCTACTACGAGCAGTACTTC
CASSFAVYYEQYF
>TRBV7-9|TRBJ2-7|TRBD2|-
TGTGCCAGCAGCCCGGGACTAGCGGGACGGAGCCCCAACGAGCAGTACTTC
CASSPGLAGRSPNEQYF
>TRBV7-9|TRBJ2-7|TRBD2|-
TGTGCCAGCAGCTGGAGCGGGAGTAACCACGAGCAGTACTTC
CASSWSGSNHEQYF
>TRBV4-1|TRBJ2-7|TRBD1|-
TGCGCCAGCAGCGAGCAGTTTGGGACAGGGAGGTACGAGCAGTACTTC
CASSEQFGTGRYEQYF
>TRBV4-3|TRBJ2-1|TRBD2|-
TGCGCCAGCAGCCAAGAATGGGGCTGGCGGGAGGGATACAATGAGCAGTTCTTC
CASSQEWGWREGYNEQFF
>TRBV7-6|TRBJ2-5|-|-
TGTGCCAGCAGCGGCATGAGGGGGCAAGAGACCCAGTACTTC
CASSGMRGQETQYF
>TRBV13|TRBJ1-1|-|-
TGTGCCAGCAGCTTACACAGTTTCCTTGTCTTT
CASSLHSFLVF
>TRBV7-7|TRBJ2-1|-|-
TGTGCTAGCAGCTTACGGTTAGCCGAGCAGTTCTTC
CASSLRLAEQFF
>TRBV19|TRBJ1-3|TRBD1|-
TGTGCCACCGGGACGGGACAGGTTCAGAACAACATATATTTT
CATGTGQVQNNIYF
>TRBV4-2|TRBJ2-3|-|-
TGTGCCAGCAGCCAAGGTGAGGGCCCCGCAGATACGCAGTATTTT
CASSQGEGPADTQYF
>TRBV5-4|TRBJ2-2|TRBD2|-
TGTGCCAGCAGCGGGACTAGCCTCAACACCGGGGAGCTGTTTTTT
CASSGTSLNTGELFF
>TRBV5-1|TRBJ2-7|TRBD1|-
TGCGCCAGCAGCACGACAGGGGGCTACGAGCAGTACTTC
CASSTTGGYEQYF
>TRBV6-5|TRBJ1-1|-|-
TGTGCCAGCAGTTACTCGGGGACATCTAACACTGAAGCTTTCTTT
CASSYSGTSNTEAFF
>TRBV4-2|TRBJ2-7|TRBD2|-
TGTGCCAGCAGCCAACCCGGGACTAGCATCTCCTACGAGCAGTACTTC
CASSQPGTSISYEQYF
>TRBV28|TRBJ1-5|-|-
TGTGCCAGCATTGGGGGGGCAGGGACGTTGGATCAGCCCCAGCATTTT
CASIGGAGTLDQPQHF
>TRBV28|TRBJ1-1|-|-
TGTGCCAGCAGTTTAATGGGGCCCACTGAAGCTTTCTTT
CASSLMGPTEAFF
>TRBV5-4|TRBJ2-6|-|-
TGTGCCAGCAGCTTGTCGGGGGCCAACGTCCTGACTTTC
CASSLSGANVLTF
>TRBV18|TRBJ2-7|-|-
TGTGCCAGCTCACCGCCGGGACACATCTACGAGCAGTACTTC
CASSPPGHIYEQYF
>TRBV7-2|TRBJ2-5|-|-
TGTGCCAGCAGCTTAGGGGGAGAAGGGCGGGAGACCCAGTACTTC
CASSLGGEGRETQYF
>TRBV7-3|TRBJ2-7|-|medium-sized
TGTGCCAGCAGCTTAAGCTCGGACAGTTCCTACGAGCAGTACTTC
CASSLSSDSSYEQYF
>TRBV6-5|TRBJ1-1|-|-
TGTGCCAGCAGGCGGGATCGGGATCACAGTTTGGCTTTCTTT
CASRRDRDHSLAFF
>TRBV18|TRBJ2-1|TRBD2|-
TGTGCCAGCTCACTAGGACTAGCGGGAGGAAAGGAGCAGTTCTTC
CASSLGLAGGKEQFF
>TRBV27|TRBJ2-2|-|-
TGTGCCAGCAGTTTGAATAGTAGGAACACCGGGGAGCTGTTTTTT
CASSLNSRNTGELFF
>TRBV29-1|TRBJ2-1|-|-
TGCAGCGTTGAATGGGCGGGGACCGACAATGAGCAGTTCTTC
CSVEWAGTDNEQFF
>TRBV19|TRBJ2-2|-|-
TGTGCCAGTAGTATAGCCTTAGAGACCGGGGAGCTGTTTTTT
CASSIALETGELFF
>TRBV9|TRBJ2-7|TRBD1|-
TGTGCCAGCAGCGTTGGGACAGGGGCCTACGAGCAGTACTTC
CASSVGTGAYEQYF
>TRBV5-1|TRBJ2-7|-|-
TGCGCCAGCAGCTTGGGGGGGCCCCCATCCTACGAGCAGTACTTC
CASSLGGPPSYEQYF
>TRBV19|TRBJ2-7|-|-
TGTGCCAGTAGAGTCCGGGGAGAGTCCTACGAGCAGTACTTC
CASRVRGESYEQYF
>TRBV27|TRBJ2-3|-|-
TGTGCCAGCAGGCCGTTCGGGGTCTGGGTTTCGAGCACAGATACGCAGTATTTT
CASRPFGVWVSSTDTQYF
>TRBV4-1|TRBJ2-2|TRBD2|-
TGCGCCAGCAGCACCCCTAGCGGGAGTTTCTCCGGGGAGCTGTTTTTT
CASSTPSGSFSGELFF
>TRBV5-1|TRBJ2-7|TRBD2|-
TGCGCCAGCAGCTTGTTGCCTAGCGGAACCTACGAGCAGTACTTC
CASSLLPSGTYEQYF
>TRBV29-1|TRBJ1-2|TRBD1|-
TGCAGCGTCGATCCTACGGGACAGGGAGGCTATGGCTACACCTTC
CSVDPTGQGGYGYTF
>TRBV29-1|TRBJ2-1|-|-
TGCAGCGTTGAAGAGAACAGCTACAATGAGCAGTTCTTC
CSVEENSYNEQFF
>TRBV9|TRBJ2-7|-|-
TGTGCCAGCAACACTGGTGGAGGGTTGTACGAGCAGTACTTC
CASNTGGGLYEQYF